The 18 T cell receptor beta chains reported below all come from one sample, sequenced in a study of technical replicates of blood from a few donors. The protocol was immunoSEQ multiplex PCR, while the TCRdb copy is restricted to in-frame clones and leaves out a portion. The sample includes approximately 87,000 clones, approximately 94% of them seen just once. The sample comprised T cells isolated from PBMCs. These TCRs come from a human donor in good health.

This rearrangement joins TRBV4-1 to TRBJ2-3; D may be TRBD1 (6 bases). CDR1 and CDR2 from the germline V gene are MGHRA and YSYEKL. The V end lost 0 bases, the J end lost 3 bases, and 16 bases lay between the germline ends. This CDR3 has 17 residues. CDR3 DNA: TGCGCCAGCAGCCAAGATTCGGCAGGGGCGTCGACAGATACGCAGTATTTT. It is translated as CASSQDSAGASTDTQYF.

V and J are TRBV5-6 and TRBJ2-3; possible D gene TRBD1, 5 bases. The V gene lost 4 bases and the J gene lost 3 bases, with 21 bases spanning the gap. Germline-derived CDR1 and CDR2 are SGHDT and YYEEEE. The length of the CDR3 is 17 residues. The CDR3 here is CASSQLKGKGSTDTQYF. The CDR3 DNA sequence: TGTGCCAGCAGCCAACTGAAGGGGAAGGGTTCGACAGATACGCAGTATTTT.

V is TRBV9 and J is TRBJ2-3, with 9 bases lining up with TRBD1. This CDR3 spans 17 amino acids. Trimming removed 3 bases from V and 3 bases from J; junction bases left unmatched: 11. Germline V CDR1 and CDR2: SGDLS, YYNGEE. The CDR3: CASSGGRDRARTDTQYF. CDR3 bases: TGTGCCAGCAGCGGAGGCCGGGACAGGGCGCGGACAGATACGCAGTATTTT.

The chain employs TRBV6-6 and TRBJ1-2; 11 bases agree with TRBD1. Germline V CDR1 and CDR2: MNHNY, SVGAGI (reference sequence). The V gene end was trimmed by 5 bases and the J gene end by 4 bases; junction bases not matched to a gene: 9. CDR3 size: 16 residues. As DNA, the CDR3 is TGTGCCAGCAGTCAGGACAGGGGGCAGAGAGGCTATGGCTACACCTTC. This sequence encodes CASSQDRGQRGYGYTF.

The CDR3 loop reads CASSPGTSLNRYF. The CDR3 coding sequence is TGTGCCAGTAGTCCCGGGACTAGCTTGAATAGGTACTTC. The chain carries TRBV19 and TRBJ2-7, with TRBD2 matching over 9 bases. The V and J ends lost 5 bases and 12 bases, in that order; junction bases with no gene match: 11. This CDR3 spans 13 amino acids. The V gene's germline CDR1 is LNHDA and CDR2 SQIVND (reference sequence).

This chain uses TRBV18 with TRBJ2-7; TRBD2 matches 11 bases. The CDR3 has 15 residues. The germline CDR1 and CDR2 sequences are KGHSH and LQKENI. V dropped 0 bases and J dropped 4; count of bases not matched to a gene: 2. CDR3 sequence: CASSPPVAGGYEQYF. CDR3 nucleotide sequence: TGTGCCAGCTCACCACCAGTAGCGGGGGGGTACGAGCAGTACTTC. The full variable domain, with the rest looked up from reference TRBV18 and TRBJ2-7, is NAGVMQNPRHLVRRRGQEARLRCSPMKGHSHVYWYRQLPEEGLKFMVYLQKENIIDESGMPKERFSAEFPKEGPSILRIQQVVRGDSAAYFCASSPPVAGGYEQYFGPGTRLTVT.

The V gene is TRBV5-1, the J gene TRBJ2-7; D possibly corresponds to TRBD2 (6 bases). The CDR3 loop spans 13 amino acids. Germline V CDR1 and CDR2: SGHRS, YFSETQ. With 0 bases removed from V and 6 bases from J, the gap between germline ends came to 10 bases. CDR3 loop: CASSLAGESEQYF. Written as DNA, the CDR3 is TGCGCCAGCAGCTTGGCGGGGGAGTCCGAGCAGTACTTC.

The rearrangement uses TRBV11-2 and TRBJ1-1; D gene unclear. Germline V gene sequence: CDR1 SGHAT, CDR2 FQNNGV. The CDR3 is 12 amino acids. V lost 3 bases and J lost 7, with 9 bases in between. CDR3 protein: CASSFAGVEAFF. CDR3 coding DNA: TGTGCCAGCAGCTTCGCCGGGGTTGAAGCTTTCTTT.

The rearrangement joins TRBV7-2 to TRBJ2-3, with 11 bases lining up with TRBD2. Trimming cost V 1 base and J 2 bases; bases outside gene matches: 2. Germline loops: CDR1 SGHTA, CDR2 FQGNSA. This CDR3 spans 16 amino acids. CDR3 region: CASSLGLAGTTDTQYF. CDR3 coding DNA: TGTGCCAGCAGCTTAGGACTAGCGGGAACCACAGATACGCAGTATTTT.

This chain uses TRBV5-6 with TRBJ2-3, with D perhaps matching TRBD2 (6 bases). V was trimmed by 4 bases and J by 2 bases, leaving 14 bases between them. Germline V gene lookup returns CDR1 SGHDT and CDR2 YYEEEE. This CDR3 spans 15 amino acids. The CDR3 here is CASSEDRDFTDTQYF. The CDR3 nucleotides read TGTGCCAGCAGCGAGGACCGGGACTTCACAGATACGCAGTATTTT.

The chain links TRBV19 to TRBJ1-5; maybe TRBD1 (6 bases). CDR1 and CDR2 from the germline V gene are LNHDA and SQIVND (reference sequence). Deletions cut 7 bases from V and 3 bases from J, with 10 bases between. The CDR3 covers 13 residues. CDR3 residues: CASNRQVNQPQHF. Written as DNA, the CDR3 is TGTGCCAGTAACAGACAGGTCAATCAGCCCCAGCATTTT. The full variable domain, completed using reference TRBV19 and TRBJ1-5, is DGGITQSPKYLFRKEGQNVTLSCEQNLNHDAMYWYRQDPGQGLRLIYYSQIVNDFQKGDIAEGYSVSREKKESFPLTVTSAQKNPTAFYLCASNRQVNQPQHFGDGTRLSIL.

The CDR3 region is CASSNTDRVSYEQYF. CDR3 DNA sequence: TGTGCCAGCAGCAACACGGACAGGGTCTCCTACGAGCAGTACTTC. The chain joins TRBV11-3 to TRBJ2-7; TRBD1 matches 8 bases. J lost 0 bases, V lost 5 bases, and 6 bases had no gene match. The CDR3 runs to 15 residues. Germline CDR1 reads SGHNT; CDR2 reads YENEEA.

This chain links TRBV10-3 with TRBJ2-1; the match to TRBD2 covers 7 bases. The V gene end was trimmed by 3 bases and the J gene end by 0 bases; junction bases not matched to a gene: 5. From germline, CDR1 is ENHRY and CDR2 SYGVKD. The CDR3 runs 16 residues. Here the CDR3 reads CAISESSGSSYNEQFF. The CDR3 coding sequence is TGTGCCATCAGTGAATCTAGCGGCAGCTCCTACAATGAGCAGTTCTTC.

The chain couples TRBV15 to TRBJ1-1; D is ambiguous. Deletions cut 0 bases from V and 1 base from J, with 6 bases between. The germline V gene has CDR1 LNHNV and CDR2 YYDKDF (reference sequence). The CDR3 spans 14 residues. DNA for the CDR3: TGTGCCACCAGCAGAGATCTGGCGAACACTGAAGCTTTCTTT. As protein: CATSRDLANTEAFF.

The chain employs TRBV2 and TRBJ1-2, with no clear D. The germline V gene has CDR1 SNHLY and CDR2 FYNNEI. V was pared by 6 bases and J by 4 bases, with 12 bases between. The CDR3 is 13 amino acids. In DNA form, the CDR3 reads TGTGCCAGCAGGGTGACATCCGGCTATGGCTACACCTTC. It is translated as CASRVTSGYGYTF.

This chain links TRBV28 with TRBJ2-7; 16 positions agree with TRBD2. In germline, CDR1 is MDHEN, CDR2 SYDVKM. The CDR3 loop spans 17 amino acids. Losses at the gene ends were 7 bases for V and 1 base for J; bases not matched to a gene: 7. The CDR3 loop is CASNPGLAGGLSYEQYF. The CDR3 DNA is TGTGCCAGCAACCCGGGACTAGCGGGAGGGTTATCCTACGAGCAGTACTTC. Together with reference TRBV28 and TRBJ2-7, the CDR3 gives the full variable domain: DVKVTQSSRYLVKRTGEKVFLECVQDMDHENMFWYRQDPGLGLRLIYFSYDVKMKEKGDIPEGYSVSREKKERFSLILESASTNQTSMYLCASNPGLAGGLSYEQYFGPGTRLTVT.

This clone was seen a single time. This chain joins TRBV19 and TRBJ2-7; D may be TRBD2 (6 bases). In germline, CDR1 is LNHDA, CDR2 SQIVND (reference sequence). Trimming removed 2 bases at V and 3 bases at J, with 17 bases between. The CDR3 is 16 residues long. CDR3 region: CASSIRVFSGFYEQYF. CDR3 bases: TGTGCCAGTAGTATAAGGGTGTTCAGCGGGTTCTACGAGCAGTACTTC. The full variable domain, its missing parts supplied by reference TRBV19 and TRBJ2-7, is DGGITQSPKYLFRKEGQNVTLSCEQNLNHDAMYWYRQDPGQGLRLIYYSQIVNDFQKGDIAEGYSVSREKKESFPLTVTSAQKNPTAFYLCASSIRVFSGFYEQYFGPGTRLTVT.

The chain joins TRBV11-3 to TRBJ1-1, with 7 positions matching TRBD1. The junction had 6 bases not matched to a gene; V was cut back by 3 bases and J by 5 bases. This CDR3 is 14 amino acids long. The germline V gene encodes CDR1 SGHNT and CDR2 YENEEA. CDR3 DNA: TGTGCCAGCAGCTTGACAGGGTCGCGAACTGAAGCTTTCTTT. Translated: CASSLTGSRTEAFF.